These T cell receptor beta chains were read from a single sample in a study of immune cell composition in non-small cell lung cancer. Only in-frame clones appear in the TCRdb table, and some are missing; sequencing was by immunoSEQ multiplex PCR. The top ten clones hold around 10% of a sample with about 14,000 clones, 81% of them seen once. Sequencing was done on a sample of lung tumor tissue. The receptors originated from a human donor with non-small cell lung cancer. CDR3s include the opening cysteine and the closing phenylalanine or tryptophan. A D gene is named only where the DNA matches it firmly. Clone size appears in some rows only: once, few, many, or a class for an expanded clone.

v_gene	d_gene	j_gene	abundance	CDR3aa	CDR3nt
TRBV2	TRBD2	TRBJ2-5	-	CASRWGGRETQYF	TGTGCCAGCAGGTGGGGCGGGAGGGAGACCCAGTACTTC
TRBV29-1	TRBD2	TRBJ2-2	few	CSVYTSGRASGELFF	TGCAGCGTTTACACTAGCGGGAGGGCCTCCGGGGAGCTGTTTTTT
TRBV19	TRBD2	TRBJ2-2	-	CASRTGGGQGRTGELFF	TGTGCCAGTAGAACCGGGGGGGGGCAGGGGAGAACCGGGGAGCTGTTTTTT
TRBV19	-	TRBJ2-6	-	CASRGPSGANVLTF	TGTGCCAGTAGAGGTCCCTCTGGGGCCAACGTCCTGACTTTC
TRBV7-9	-	TRBJ2-7	-	CASSSEKKNEQYF	TGTGCCAGCAGCTCTGAGAAGAAGAACGAGCAGTACTTC
TRBV28	-	TRBJ1-3	-	CASRGTVGNTIYF	TGTGCCAGCAGAGGGACCGTCGGAAACACCATATATTTT
TRBV7-9	-	TRBJ1-6	-	CASSLGTGHGNSPLHF	TGTGCCAGCAGCTTAGGGACGGGACACGGAAATTCACCCCTCCACTTT
TRBV9	TRBD2	TRBJ2-5	-	CASSVVPGAGEETQYF	TGTGCCAGCAGCGTAGTTCCGGGAGCGGGGGAGGAGACCCAGTACTTC
TRBV5-4	TRBD1	TRBJ1-2	few	CASTRPTGGQGYTF	TGTGCCAGCACCCGACCCACAGGGGGACAAGGCTACACCTTC
TRBV7-9	TRBD2	TRBJ2-7	-	CASSLQSGGYEQYF	TGTGCCAGCAGCCTCCAATCGGGGGGGTACGAGCAGTACTTC
TRBV28	-	TRBJ1-2	-	CASRLRGDSYGYTF	TGTGCCAGCAGATTACGGGGAGACAGCTATGGCTACACCTTC
TRBV18	TRBD1	TRBJ1-1	-	CASSPPLGQGDTEAFF	TGTGCCAGCTCACCACCGTTGGGACAGGGCGACACTGAAGCTTTCTTT